The rows below give T cell receptor beta chains drawn from one sample of a study of cytomegalovirus exposure and HLA in healthy donors. Measured with immunoSEQ multiplex PCR; TCRdb has only the in-frame clones, and not every one. The sample lists about 120,000 clones, more than 65% occurring once. The sequencing input was PBMCs. These receptors were obtained from a young woman in good health and CMV-seronegative. The CDR3 runs from the conserved cysteine through the conserved F or W. A D gene is named only where the DNA matches it firmly. Size is omitted from some rows. Given values are once, few, many or a class for expanded clones.

TGTGCCAGCAGCTTGGACAGGGTTCGAAACACCATATATTTT CASSLDRVRNTIYF . . TRBJ1-3 TRBV5-4
TGTGCCAGTAGTATTTTTAGGGGTCCGGATTTCCGTAACGGGGCCAACGTCCTGACTTTC CASSIFRGPDFRNGANVLTF . . TRBJ2-6 TRBV19
TGTGCCAGCAGAAGCGGACTTTCTAGCTCCTACGAGCAGTACTTC CASRSGLSSSYEQYF . . TRBJ2-7 TRBV6-1
TGTGCCAGCAGCGCATCCGGGACACCGGGCAATCAGCCCCAGCATTTT CASSASGTPGNQPQHF . . TRBJ1-5 TRBV5-5
TGTGCCAGCTCGCAGAGGAATCAGCCCCAGCATTTT CASSQRNQPQHF . . TRBJ1-5 TRBV6-1
TGTGCCAGCAGTTCCCTCGCGACTGAAGCTTTCTTT CASSSLATEAFF . . TRBJ1-1 TRBV27
TGCGCCAGCAGTGCGGCAGGGGGCAGGGAGCAGTACTTC CASSAAGGREQYF . TRBD1 TRBJ2-7 TRBV10-1
TGTGCTAGCAGCTCGGACAGGGGGTCACCCCTCCACTTT CASSSDRGSPLHF . TRBD1 TRBJ1-6 TRBV7-7
TGTGCCTGGAGTGTACGCGGGGCGGCGGGCTACACCTTC CAWSVRGAAGYTF . . TRBJ1-2 TRBV30
TGTGCCAGCAGCCAAGTGTTTGAGGGGGCTGGCACAGATACGCAGTATTTT CASSQVFEGAGTDTQYF . TRBD1 TRBJ2-3 TRBV4-2
TGTGCCAGCAGCCCCCCCGGGGATACGCAGTATTTT CASSPPGDTQYF few . TRBJ2-3 TRBV7-2
TGTGCCAGCAGCTTGTTCGCGACAGGAGACTACTACGAGCAGTACTTC CASSLFATGDYYEQYF . . TRBJ2-7 TRBV7-2
TGTGCCAGCAGTTACTCCGGCAGGGGCTCGGGCTACACCTTC CASSYSGRGSGYTF once . TRBJ1-2 TRBV6-6
TGTGCCAGCAGTGAAGCGCTGGGACAGGGGGCCTACGAGCAGTACTTC CASSEALGQGAYEQYF . TRBD1 TRBJ2-7 TRBV6-1
TGTGCCAGCAGCCCCCGGGAGGTGACCACTGAAGCTTTCTTT CASSPREVTTEAFF . . TRBJ1-1 TRBV14
TGTGCCAGCAGCCCTCCCGGACTAGCGGGGGGAAGTCGCGAAGAGACCCAGTACTTC CASSPPGLAGGSREETQYF . TRBD2 TRBJ2-5 TRBV5-5
TGTGCCAGCAGCTTCTTGGGAAACACCATATATTTT CASSFLGNTIYF . . TRBJ1-3 TRBV11-2
TGTGCCAGCAGCGTAAGGGGGAGGGAGGGACATGGCTACACCTTC CASSVRGREGHGYTF . . TRBJ1-2 TRBV9
TGTGCCAGCAGTTTACAGGGGTTATACAATGAGCAGTTCTTC CASSLQGLYNEQFF . TRBD1 TRBJ2-1 TRBV25-1
TGTGCCAGCTCTCCTGGAGGGGACAGGGTCACTCAGCCCCAGCATTTT CASSPGGDRVTQPQHF . TRBD1 TRBJ1-5 TRBV19
TGTGCCAGCAGCGCGGGGACGGCCTCCTACGAGCAGTACTTC CASSAGTASYEQYF . . TRBJ2-7 TRBV11-2
TGTGCCAGCAGCCCTCCCTCGGGACAAATTAATGAAAAACTGTTTTTT CASSPPSGQINEKLFF . . TRBJ1-4 TRBV6-6
TGTGCCAGCAGCGCCGGAAACCTTTACAGGGGAACGGGTCCTGACACTGAAGCTTTCTTT CASSAGNLYRGTGPDTEAFF . TRBD1 TRBJ1-1 TRBV9
TGTGCCATCTCACCCCGCGGACTAGCGGGAGTCAATGAGCAGTTCTTC CAISPRGLAGVNEQFF . TRBD2 TRBJ2-1 TRBV7-8
TGTGCCAGCAGTTTTCGACAGGGGGCAAACACTGAAGCTTTCTTT CASSFRQGANTEAFF . TRBD1 TRBJ1-1 TRBV27
TGTGCCAGCTCACCACCGGGACAGGGTGTATATGGCTACACCTTC CASSPPGQGVYGYTF . TRBD1 TRBJ1-2 TRBV18
TGCGCCAGCAGCGATCCGGGACAGGGGGTCCAAGAGACCCAGTACTTC CASSDPGQGVQETQYF . TRBD1 TRBJ2-5 TRBV5-1
TGTGCCAGCAGCTTACTGTCAGGGGCGTACTACGAGCAGTACTTC CASSLLSGAYYEQYF . . TRBJ2-7 TRBV2